The T cell receptor (beta chain) described here comes from a study of graft-versus-host responses after intestinal transplantation. The CDR3 runs 12 residues. Trimming took 3 bases from V and 5 from J, leaving 8 bases between them. CDR1 and CDR2 from the germline V gene are SGHTA and FQGNSA. Some clones are missing from TCRdb's copy, which holds only in-frame ones; the method was immunoSEQ multiplex PCR. The data contain 21,000 or so clones, 80% to 90% of them singletons. The source material was PBMCs, sampled approximately 65 days after intestinal transplantation. The receptor comes from a human patient who received an intestinal transplant, so some T cells may come from the graft donor. The J gene is TRBJ2-7, the V gene TRBV7-2; D is uncertain. The CDR3 sequence is CASSFFQNEQYF. The CDR3 region has the DNA TGTGCCAGCAGCTTTTTCCAGAACGAGCAGTACTTC.